Below, 11 T cell receptor beta chains from the same sample are listed, as sequenced in a study of blood T cell repertoires in COVID-19. Sequencing used immunoSEQ multiplex PCR; TCRdb keeps in-frame clones, though not all of them. The sample carries 210,000 or so clones, 75% to 85% recorded once. The sample was PBMCs or T cells enriched from blood (not recorded which). These receptors all stem from a man aged 25 to 45 with acute COVID-19.

The rearrangement links TRBV5-1 to TRBJ2-5; no definite D call. V lost 4 bases and J lost 2, with 6 bases in between. This CDR3 spans 12 amino acids. CDR1 is SGHRS and CDR2 is YFSETQ in the germline V gene. CDR3 sequence (DNA): TGCGCCAGCAGCAATCCTCAAGAGACCCAGTACTTC. It yields the protein CASSNPQETQYF.

This clone was observed a single time. The chain combines TRBV3-1 (or the pseudogene TRBV3-2) with TRBJ1-6; unclear D gene. With 1 base removed from V and 6 bases from J, the gap between germline ends came to 7 bases. Germline V CDR1 and CDR2: LGHDT, YNNKEL (reference sequence). The length of the CDR3 is 14 residues. In DNA, the CDR3 is TGTGCCAGCAGCCAAGGACTGGCTAATTCACCCCTCCACTTT. It is translated as CASSQGLANSPLHF.

V usage is TRBV4-1 and J usage is TRBJ1-6; no firm D call. CDR1 and CDR2 (germline): MGHRA, YSYEKL. Trimming shortened V by 4 bases and J by 7 bases, and 17 bases separated the two germline ends. CDR3 size: 16 residues. CDR3 in amino acids: CASSPSGRGGNSPLHF. Here the CDR3 DNA reads TGCGCCAGCAGCCCCAGCGGTCGAGGAGGGAATTCACCCCTCCACTTT.

This clone was recorded at least ten times. The rearrangement joins TRBV5-4 to TRBJ1-1; possibly TRBD1 for D (6 bases). The germline V gene encodes CDR1 SGHNT and CDR2 YYREEE (reference sequence). The CDR3 is 15 residues long. The germline V and J ends were trimmed by 4 bases and 4 bases, with 17 bases remaining between them. The CDR3 loop reads CASSPWTESTTEAFF. The CDR3 DNA is TGTGCCAGCAGCCCGTGGACAGAATCAACCACTGAAGCTTTCTTT.

V usage is TRBV2 and J usage is TRBJ2-7; D perhaps matches TRBD2 (7 bases). Germline loops: CDR1 SNHLY, CDR2 FYNNEI. This CDR3 comprises 14 residues. Trimming stripped 3 bases from V and 2 bases from J, with 11 bases between. CDR3 protein: CASSDRGGAYEQYF. CDR3 nucleotide sequence: TGTGCCAGCAGTGATAGGGGGGGGGCCTACGAGCAGTACTTC.

The J gene is TRBJ1-2, the V gene TRBV7-9, with D tentatively TRBD1 (6 bases). Trimming pared 5 bases from V and 6 bases from J, leaving 10 bases between. Germline lookup yields CDR1 SEHNR and CDR2 FQNEAQ (reference sequence). CDR3 length: 12 amino acids. The CDR3 loop reads CASSRTADGYTF. Here the CDR3 DNA reads TGTGCCAGCAGCCGGACAGCCGATGGCTACACCTTC.

The chain uses TRBV10-3 and TRBJ2-5; 7 bases align to TRBD2. Unmatched junction bases numbered 13, after V lost 10 bases and J lost 5 bases. The CDR3 covers 14 residues. Per germline, CDR1 ENHRY and CDR2 SYGVKD. The CDR3 sequence: CATTGRLAVETQYF. In DNA, the CDR3 is TGTGCCACCACGGGGCGGCTAGCGGTGGAGACCCAGTACTTC.

The gene calls are TRBV5-1 and TRBJ2-5; D call uncertain. The CDR3 covers 14 residues. V shed 5 bases and J shed 1 base, with 12 bases lying between them. Germline V gene data show CDR1 as SGHRS and CDR2 as YFSETQ. CDR3: CASRGLDFQETQYF. CDR3 DNA: TGCGCCAGCAGGGGTTTAGACTTCCAAGAGACCCAGTACTTC.

This chain's CDR3 is CASSPYGGNSPLHF. CDR3 bases: TGCGCCAGCAGCCCGTACGGAGGGAATTCACCCCTCCACTTT. The chain employs TRBV5-1 and TRBJ1-6, with D uncertain. This CDR3 comprises 14 residues. V was pared by 4 bases and J by 7 bases, with 12 bases between. The germline V gene has CDR1 SGHRS and CDR2 YFSETQ.

The gene calls are TRBV6-5 and TRBJ1-2; 10 bases fit TRBD1. The J segment lost 10 bases and the V segment lost 2 bases, leaving 10 bases of the junction unmatched. The germline gives CDR1 MNHEY, CDR2 SVGAGI. This CDR3 is built from 15 residues. The CDR3 is CASSYPSGTGDDYTF. CDR3 in DNA: TGTGCCAGCAGTTACCCCTCCGGGACAGGGGATGACTACACCTTC.

This clone has just one count. This chain connects TRBV10-3 to TRBJ2-7, with D perhaps TRBD1 (6 bases). Trimming pared 6 bases from V and 3 bases from J, leaving 9 bases between. Germline lookup yields CDR1 ENHRY and CDR2 SYGVKD. CDR3 length equals 12 residues. CDR3 protein: CAIRKDSYEQYF. For the CDR3, the DNA is TGTGCCATCAGAAAGGACAGCTACGAGCAGTACTTC.